This is a list of T cell receptor beta chains from one sample in a study of blood T cell repertoires in COVID-19. Produced via immunoSEQ multiplex PCR; TCRdb's table is partial and in-frame only. The sample records over 40,000 clones, about 86% being singletons. Material: peripheral blood. The receptors derive from a man at least 80 years old with active COVID-19. CDR3s include the opening cysteine and the closing phenylalanine or tryptophan. The order of the fields is D gene, CDR3 length, J gene, V gene, clone size, CDR3 DNA, CDR3 protein. The D gene is left open where the match is weak. Size is omitted from some rows. Given values are once, few, many or a class for expanded clones.

.,13,TRBJ1-1,TRBV13,.,TGTGCCAGCAGGTCGGGTTTGAACACTGAAGCTTTCTTT,CASRSGLNTEAFF
.,13,TRBJ1-4,TRBV28,once,TGTGCCAGCAGTACAGGCAATAATGAAAAACTGTTTTTT,CASSTGNNEKLFF
TRBD2,16,TRBJ2-3,TRBV6-6,.,TGTGCCAGCAGGCAGGCGGGGGGAAAGAACACAGATACGCAGTATTTT,CASRQAGGKNTDTQYF
.,13,TRBJ2-7,TRBV6-1,.,TGTGCCAGCAGTGAACAGCGGGACAACGAGCAGTACTTC,CASSEQRDNEQYF
.,18,TRBJ2-6,TRBV2,once,TGTGCCAGCAGAAGGGGTCTAGGGCACTCGTTGGGGGCCAACGTCCTGACTTTC,CASRRGLGHSLGANVLTF
.,13,TRBJ2-1,TRBV7-3,once,TGTGCCAGCAGCTCCACCCAGTTTAATGAGCAGTTCTTC,CASSSTQFNEQFF
.,14,TRBJ1-1,TRBV6-5,few,TGTGCCAGCAGTTCACGGGGGATGAACACTGAAGCTTTCTTT,CASSSRGMNTEAFF
TRBD2,15,TRBJ2-7,TRBV7-9,.,TGTGCCAGCAGCCCCCAACTAGCGGTATCCTACGAGCAGTACTTC,CASSPQLAVSYEQYF
TRBD1,17,TRBJ2-7,TRBV4-3,once,TGCGCCAGCAGCCACGTAAAGGGGGCAGGGGGCTCCTACGAGCAGTACTTC,CASSHVKGAGGSYEQYF
TRBD2,19,TRBJ2-4,TRBV7-2,.,TGTGCCAGCAGGTCTAATGGACTAGCGGGAACTCCTAGCAAAAACATTCAGTACTTC,CASRSNGLAGTPSKNIQYF
TRBD1,15,TRBJ2-7,TRBV4-3,.,TGCGCCAGCAGCCAAGCCGCGACAGGGAACTACGAGCAGTACTTC,CASSQAATGNYEQYF
TRBD2,19,TRBJ2-1,TRBV27,.,TGTGCCAGCAGTTCTTTGGGGGTAGCGGGAGGGCCCTCATACAATGAGCAGTTCTTC,CASSSLGVAGGPSYNEQFF
TRBD1,14,TRBJ2-4,TRBV18,.,TGTGCCAGCTCACGGGCAGGGGGTAAGGACATTCAGTACTTC,CASSRAGGKDIQYF
TRBD2,20,TRBJ2-2,TRBV10-3,few,TGTGCCATCAGTGAGTCTTGGACTAGCGGGTCCTCCAGGAACACCGGGGAGCTGTTTTTT,CAISESWTSGSSRNTGELFF
TRBD1,15,TRBJ2-7,TRBV6-2/TRBV6-3,.,TGTGCCAGCAGTTACCTAGGACAGGGGTTGTCCGAGCAGTACTTC,CASSYLGQGLSEQYF
TRBD1,17,TRBJ2-1,TRBV27,.,TGTGCCAGCAGTTTATACTTACACAGGGGAGCGACGAATGAGCAGTTCTTC,CASSLYLHRGATNEQFF
TRBD1,17,TRBJ2-1,TRBV11-2,.,TGTGCCAGCAGCTTAGAAATACAGGGGGGTATCTACAATGAGCAGTTCTTC,CASSLEIQGGIYNEQFF
TRBD2,16,TRBJ2-1,TRBV7-8,few,TGTGCCAGCAGCTTAGGTAGGCGACTAGCGAACAATGAGCAGTTCTTC,CASSLGRRLANNEQFF
TRBD2,16,TRBJ2-1,TRBV7-3,once,TGTGCCAGCAGCCCCGGGAGGCTAGCGATTCTCAATGAGCAGTTCTTC,CASSPGRLAILNEQFF
.,11,TRBJ2-7,TRBV28,once,TGTGCCAGCAGCATCCACTACGAGCAGTACTTC,CASSIHYEQYF
.,16,TRBJ2-7,TRBV18,.,TGTGCCAGCTCGCATGGGGGCCCGGACGGCGCCTACGAGCAGTACTTC,CASSHGGPDGAYEQYF
.,15,TRBJ2-2,TRBV4-1,.,TGCGCCAGCAGCCAACTTCCTCGGGGTACCGGGGAGCTGTTTTTT,CASSQLPRGTGELFF
TRBD1,13,TRBJ2-7,TRBV6-2/TRBV6-3,.,TGTGCCAGCAGTTACGGACAGGTCTACGAGCAGTACTTC,CASSYGQVYEQYF
.,13,TRBJ2-7,TRBV18,.,TGTGCCAGCTCACGACAGGAGTCCTACGAGCAGTACTTC,CASSRQESYEQYF
.,12,TRBJ2-3,TRBV10-1,.,TGCGCCAGCAGCCCCGGAGCAGAAACGCAGTATTTT,CASSPGAETQYF
TRBD1,18,TRBJ2-2,TRBV7-6,.,TGTGCCAGCAGCTTAGTCGTGGGACAGGGAAAAGTCACCGGGGAGCTGTTTTTT,CASSLVVGQGKVTGELFF
TRBD2,16,TRBJ2-3,TRBV9,.,TGTGCCAGCAGCTCCGGACTAGCGGTAGACACAGATACGCAGTATTTT,CASSSGLAVDTDTQYF
TRBD2,17,TRBJ2-3,TRBV5-1,.,TGCGCCAGCAGCTCCAGACTAGCGGGAGAGTACACAGATACGCAGTATTTT,CASSSRLAGEYTDTQYF
.,11,TRBJ1-1,TRBV3-1/TRBV3-2,many,TGTGCCAGCAGCAGCGCGGGGGAAGCTTTCTTT,CASSSAGEAFF
.,15,TRBJ1-6,TRBV7-9,.,TGTGCCAGCAGCTTTGGTAGGGGCGCAGGGTCACCCCTCCACTTT,CASSFGRGAGSPLHF
.,15,TRBJ2-2,TRBV2,.,TGTGCCAGTCGACTATTGGATAGCGGCACCGGGGAGCTGTTTTTT,CASRLLDSGTGELFF
.,16,TRBJ1-5,TRBV5-6,.,TGTGCCAGCAGCTTTTATAGCGGGGCCGGCAATCAGCCCCAGCATTTT,CASSFYSGAGNQPQHF
.,16,TRBJ2-3,TRBV25-1,.,TGTGCCAGCAGTGAAGCATGGGGGGGCAGCACAGATACGCAGTATTTT,CASSEAWGGSTDTQYF
.,17,TRBJ2-1,TRBV7-9,.,TGTGCCAGCAGCTTAAGGGGGGGAGAGGGCTCCTACAATGAGCAGTTCTTC,CASSLRGGEGSYNEQFF
.,13,TRBJ2-5,TRBV5-1,.,TGCGCCAGCAGCTCGCAGTACCAAGAGACCCAGTACTTC,CASSSQYQETQYF
.,14,TRBJ2-1,TRBV7-3,.,TGTGCCAGCAGCCCCGGGTCACGCTACAATGAGCAGTTCTTC,CASSPGSRYNEQFF
TRBD2,18,TRBJ2-2,TRBV7-9,.,TGTGCCAGCAGCTTAGTCCGGGAGGCTTACGTGAGAACCGGGGAGCTGTTTTTT,CASSLVREAYVRTGELFF
TRBD1,14,TRBJ2-7,TRBV6-5,.,TGTGCCAGCAGTTCCGGACAGGATGTCTACGAGCAGTACTTC,CASSSGQDVYEQYF
.,12,TRBJ1-2,TRBV12-5,.,TGTGCTAGTGGTTTGGTAGGGGTTGGCTACACCTTC,CASGLVGVGYTF
.,13,TRBJ2-5,TRBV9,.,TGTGCCAGCAGCGACGGTGTGCCGGAGACCCAGTACTTC,CASSDGVPETQYF
.,14,TRBJ1-2,TRBV19,.,TGTGCCAGTAGTCCCCGGGGGTCCGGCTATGGCTACACCTTC,CASSPRGSGYGYTF
.,13,TRBJ2-7,TRBV12-3/TRBV12-4,.,TGTGCCAGCAGTCTGGCCCCGATCTACGAGCAGTACTTC,CASSLAPIYEQYF
.,16,TRBJ1-5,TRBV27,.,TGTGCCAGCAGTTTAACCCTCGGGGGAAACAATCAGCCCCAGCATTTT,CASSLTLGGNNQPQHF
TRBD1,18,TRBJ1-4,TRBV4-3,.,TGCGCCAGCAGCCAAGTATTGACAGGGACCCCTTCGGGTGAAAAACTGTTTTTT,CASSQVLTGTPSGEKLFF
.,12,TRBJ2-1,TRBV2,few,TGTGCCAGCAGTCCAGGGGCTAATGAGCAGTTCTTC,CASSPGANEQFF
.,14,TRBJ2-7,TRBV11-2,.,TGTGCCAGCAGCTTATACAGTTCCGCCCCCGAGCAGTACTTC,CASSLYSSAPEQYF
TRBD1,16,TRBJ2-2,TRBV5-5,few,TGTGCCAGCAGCTTGGAAGGGACAGGGTTATCCGGGGAGCTGTTTTTT,CASSLEGTGLSGELFF
TRBD1,13,TRBJ2-7,TRBV20-1,.,TGCAGTGCTAGTGACAGGGGGAAGGGTGAGCAGTACTTC,CSASDRGKGEQYF
.,15,TRBJ2-7,TRBV5-1,.,TGCGCCAGCAGCGTCGGGACAACCAACTCCTACGAGCAGTACTTC,CASSVGTTNSYEQYF
.,14,TRBJ1-1,TRBV4-2,.,TGTGCCAGCAGCCAAGAGAGGGTGTTTACTGAAGCTTTCTTT,CASSQERVFTEAFF